A single sample is the source of the 8 T cell receptor beta chains below, sequenced in a study of T cell responses to AZD1222 COVID-19 vaccine. The repertoire was sequenced with immunoSEQ multiplex PCR; TCRdb's copy has only in-frame clones and lacks some. This sample carries about 180,000 clones, roughly 94% of them seen once, and the ten largest clones take about 1.5%. The sequencing used peripheral blood, collected 28 days after the second AZD1222 dose. The receptors come from an adult who received the AZD1222 COVID-19 vaccine.

The V call is TRBV27, the J call TRBJ2-1; 8 bases are shared with TRBD2. V trimming: 6 bases; J trimming: 6 bases; junction bases outside the gene matches: 7. CDR3 size: 14 residues. Germline lookup yields CDR1 MNHEY and CDR2 SMNVEV (reference sequence). The CDR3 bases are TGTGCCAGCAGACCCGGGACTAGGTTCAATGAGCAGTTCTTC. Residues: CASRPGTRFNEQFF.

The sample holds a few counts of this clone. The chain recombines TRBV25-1 with TRBJ1-1; TRBD1 might be the D (5 bases). V gave up 2 bases and J gave up 11 bases, with 15 bases separating them. The germline V gene has CDR1 MGHDK and CDR2 SYGVNS. CDR3 length: 13 residues. CDR3 nucleotides: TGTGCCAGCAGTGAAACGGGGCCCGGCGGGGCTTTCTTT. This sequence encodes CASSETGPGGAFF.

This clone was counted a single time. The chain uses TRBV28 and TRBJ1-1; unclear D gene. The V end was cut by 8 bases, the J end by 0 bases, with 19 bases between. The CDR3 runs to 16 residues. Germline V gives CDR1 MDHEN, CDR2 SYDVKM. CDR3 nucleotide sequence: TGTGCCAGCTCCCCAACGGTTGTCCCCATGAACACTGAAGCTTTCTTT. Protein sequence: CASSPTVVPMNTEAFF.

Concerning this clone itself: A junction boundary mismatches the germline segment, possibly from a read error. The J gene is TRBJ1-2, the V gene TRBV6-5; no reliable D call. This CDR3 spans 12 amino acids. Germline values: CDR1 MNHEY, CDR2 SVGAGI. CDR3 residues: CASSSHYGLLAF. DNA of the CDR3: TGTGCCAGCAGTTCACACTATGGACTGCTAGCCTTC.

This chain links TRBV5-4 with TRBJ1-6; unclear D gene. This CDR3 contains 15 residues. In germline, CDR1 is SGHNT, CDR2 YYREEE (reference sequence). V lost 0 bases and J 6 bases, leaving 10 bases between the germline ends. The CDR3 reads CASSLDPGPNSPLHF. The CDR3 nucleotides are TGTGCCAGCAGCTTGGACCCTGGACCTAATTCACCCCTCCACTTT.

The V call is TRBV2, the J call TRBJ2-2, with 7 positions matching TRBD1. The CDR3 contains 15 residues. Trimming took 6 bases from V and 5 from J; bases not matched to a gene: 9. Per the germline V gene, CDR1 is SNHLY and CDR2 is FYNNEI. For the CDR3, the DNA is TGTGCCAGCAGCGAGAACAGGGGTAATACCGGGGAGCTGTTTTTT. This translates into CASSENRGNTGELFF.

The chain has TRBV10-2 and TRBJ2-3; maybe TRBD1 (6 bases). Germline V gives CDR1 WSHSY, CDR2 SAAADI. V lost 3 bases and J 0 bases, leaving 10 bases between the germline ends. The CDR3 is 15 residues long. The CDR3, as DNA: TGCGCCAGCAGTGACAGGGGCCGGAGCACAGATACGCAGTATTTT. Residues: CASSDRGRSTDTQYF.

The chain couples TRBV5-1 to TRBJ2-7; weak D call: TRBD1 (7 bases). CDR1 is SGHRS, CDR2 YFSETQ, per germline. Trimming shortened V by 0 bases and J by 5 bases, and 18 bases separated the two germline ends. This CDR3 is 16 amino acids long. CDR3 residues: CASSLVSGGGKDEQYF. The CDR3 DNA is TGCGCCAGCAGCTTGGTTTCAGGAGGGGGCAAGGACGAGCAGTACTTC.